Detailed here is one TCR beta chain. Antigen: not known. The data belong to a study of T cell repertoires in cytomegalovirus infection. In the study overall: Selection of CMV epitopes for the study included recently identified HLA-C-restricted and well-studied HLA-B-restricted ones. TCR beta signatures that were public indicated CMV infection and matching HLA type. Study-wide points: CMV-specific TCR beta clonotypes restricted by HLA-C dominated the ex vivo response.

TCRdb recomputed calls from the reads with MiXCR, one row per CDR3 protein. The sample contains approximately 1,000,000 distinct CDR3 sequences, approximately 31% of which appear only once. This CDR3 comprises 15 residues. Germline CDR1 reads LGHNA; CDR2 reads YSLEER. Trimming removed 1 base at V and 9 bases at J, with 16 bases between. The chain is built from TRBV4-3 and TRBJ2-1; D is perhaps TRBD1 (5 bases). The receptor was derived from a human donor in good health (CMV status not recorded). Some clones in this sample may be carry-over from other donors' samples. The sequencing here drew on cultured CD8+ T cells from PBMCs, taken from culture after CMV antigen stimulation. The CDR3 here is CASSQAWQGGFEQFF. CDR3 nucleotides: TGCGCCAGCAGCCAAGCCTGGCAGGGTGGGTTTGAGCAGTTCTTC.